A selection of T cell receptor beta chains follows, all from one sample in a study of human T cells and chemical hapten exposure. TCRdb ran MiXCR on the RACE reads and lists one entry per CDR3 protein. The table includes roughly 94,000 distinct CDR3 sequences, 9.3% detected once. The sequencing here drew on whole blood, taken in connection with sensitization to the hapten diphenylcyclopropenone (DPC). These receptors came from a woman aged 40 to 49 with alopecia areata. Some clones in this sample may be carry-over from other donors' samples. Each CDR3 is given with its conserved first and last residue. The D gene is left open where the match is weak. Rows give clone size only sometimes, using once, few, many, or a class for an expanded clone.

j_gene: TRBJ1-1; v_gene: TRBV20-1; abundance: -; d_gene: -; CDR3aa: CSARDGFGNTEAFF; CDR3nt: TGCAGTGCTAGAGACGGATTCGGGAACACTGAAGCTTTCTTT
j_gene: TRBJ2-3; v_gene: TRBV7-2; abundance: many; d_gene: TRBD2; CDR3aa: CASSLGTSAADTQYF; CDR3nt: TGTGCCAGCAGCTTAGGGACTAGCGCGGCAGATACGCAGTATTTT
j_gene: TRBJ2-7; v_gene: TRBV28; abundance: many; d_gene: -; CDR3aa: CASSVLGAYEQYF; CDR3nt: TGTGCCAGCAGTGTCCTCGGGGCCTACGAGCAGTACTTC
j_gene: TRBJ2-2; v_gene: TRBV7-6; abundance: medium-sized; d_gene: -; CDR3aa: CASSRGQNTGELFF; CDR3nt: TGTGCCAGCAGCCGGGGACAGAACACCGGGGAGCTGTTTTTT
j_gene: TRBJ1-5; v_gene: TRBV7-9; abundance: many; d_gene: TRBD1; CDR3aa: CASSIQGDQPQHF; CDR3nt: TGTGCCAGCAGCATTCAGGGGGATCAGCCCCAGCATTTT
j_gene: TRBJ2-5; v_gene: TRBV11-3; abundance: many; d_gene: TRBD1; CDR3aa: CASSLGQGPLQETQYF; CDR3nt: TGTGCCAGCAGCTTAGGACAGGGGCCCCTACAAGAGACCCAGTACTTC
j_gene: TRBJ2-1; v_gene: TRBV9; abundance: few; d_gene: TRBD2; CDR3aa: CASSYRTSGSRYEQFF; CDR3nt: TGTGCCAGCAGCTACCGGACTAGCGGGAGTCGGTATGAGCAGTTCTTC
j_gene: TRBJ2-1; v_gene: TRBV6-2/TRBV6-3; abundance: many; d_gene: -; CDR3aa: CASSSPRRAYNEQFF; CDR3nt: TGTGCCAGCAGCTCCCCGCGAAGGGCCTACAATGAGCAGTTCTTC
j_gene: TRBJ1-1; v_gene: TRBV5-1; abundance: many; d_gene: TRBD1; CDR3aa: CASSGGQGAHATEAFF; CDR3nt: TGCGCCAGCAGCGGCGGACAGGGGGCGCATGCCACTGAAGCTTTCTTT
j_gene: TRBJ2-3; v_gene: TRBV5-4; abundance: many; d_gene: TRBD2; CDR3aa: CASSSQREGPADTQYF; CDR3nt: TGTGCCAGCAGCTCACAGCGGGAGGGCCCCGCAGATACGCAGTATTTT
j_gene: TRBJ2-3; v_gene: TRBV5-4; abundance: many; d_gene: TRBD1; CDR3aa: CASSLAGTGISTDTQYF; CDR3nt: TGTGCCAGCAGCTTGGCCGGGACAGGCATTAGCACAGATACGCAGTATTTT
j_gene: TRBJ2-5; v_gene: TRBV29-1; abundance: -; d_gene: -; CDR3aa: CSVTPRLEGETQYF; CDR3nt: TGCAGCGTCACCCCCCGACTGGAGGGGGAGACCCAGTACTTC
j_gene: TRBJ2-5; v_gene: TRBV18; abundance: few; d_gene: -; CDR3aa: CASSPLQEYQETQYF; CDR3nt: TGTGCCAGCTCACCACTACAGGAATACCAAGAGACCCAGTACTTC
j_gene: TRBJ1-1; v_gene: TRBV5-4; abundance: many; d_gene: -; CDR3aa: CASSLVGRNTEAFF; CDR3nt: TGTGCCAGCAGCTTGGTTGGTAGGAACACTGAAGCTTTCTTT
j_gene: TRBJ2-1; v_gene: TRBV20-1; abundance: many; d_gene: -; CDR3aa: CSASPAIGAEVGNEQFF; CDR3nt: TGCAGTGCTAGCCCCGCCATTGGGGCGGAGGTGGGTAATGAGCAGTTCTTC
j_gene: TRBJ1-1; v_gene: TRBV6-6; abundance: many; d_gene: -; CDR3aa: CASSTGGYTEAFF; CDR3nt: TGTGCCAGCAGTACCGGGGGCTACACTGAAGCTTTCTTT
j_gene: TRBJ1-2; v_gene: TRBV5-5; abundance: -; d_gene: -; CDR3aa: CASSTVAGDYGYTF; CDR3nt: TGTGCCAGCAGTACGGTCGCAGGGGACTATGGCTACACCTTC
j_gene: TRBJ1-5; v_gene: TRBV12-3/TRBV12-4; abundance: many; d_gene: TRBD1; CDR3aa: CASSPTGMGDQPQHF; CDR3nt: TGTGCCAGCAGCCCGACAGGGATGGGCGATCAGCCCCAGCATTTT
j_gene: TRBJ1-1; v_gene: TRBV7-6; abundance: -; d_gene: -; CDR3aa: CASSSQVGEEAFF; CDR3nt: TGTGCCAGCAGCTCCCAGGTAGGAGAGGAAGCTTTCTTT
j_gene: TRBJ2-6; v_gene: TRBV3-1; abundance: many; d_gene: -; CDR3aa: CASSPTRVTRANVLTF; CDR3nt: TGTGCCAGCAGCCCCACACGGGTGACGAGGGCCAACGTCCTGACTTTC
j_gene: TRBJ1-6; v_gene: TRBV7-8; abundance: few; d_gene: -; CDR3aa: CASSFMTGPYNSPLHF; CDR3nt: TGTGCCAGCAGCTTTATGACAGGCCCCTATAATTCACCCCTCCACTTT
j_gene: TRBJ2-7; v_gene: TRBV11-3; abundance: many; d_gene: -; CDR3aa: CASSLEVGEQYF; CDR3nt: TGTGCCAGCAGCCTAGAGGTGGGCGAGCAGTACTTC
j_gene: TRBJ1-1; v_gene: TRBV29-1; abundance: many; d_gene: -; CDR3aa: CSVAANTEAFF; CDR3nt: TGCAGCGTTGCGGCGAACACTGAAGCTTTCTTT
j_gene: TRBJ1-2; v_gene: TRBV28; abundance: -; d_gene: -; CDR3aa: CASSFFGSKGRANYGYTF; CDR3nt: TGTGCCAGCAGTTTTTTTGGCTCTAAAGGGAGGGCTAACTATGGCTACACCTTC
j_gene: TRBJ2-7; v_gene: TRBV6-5; abundance: many; d_gene: TRBD1; CDR3aa: CASSWGQGPYEQYF; CDR3nt: TGTGCCAGCAGTTGGGGACAGGGGCCCTACGAGCAGTACTTC
j_gene: TRBJ1-5; v_gene: TRBV6-2/TRBV6-3; abundance: -; d_gene: -; CDR3aa: CASSYFSQPQHF; CDR3nt: TGTGCCAGCAGTTACTTCAGCCAGCCCCAGCATTTT
j_gene: TRBJ1-2; v_gene: TRBV29-1; abundance: many; d_gene: -; CDR3aa: CSFPEAYGYTF; CDR3nt: TGCAGCTTTCCGGAGGCCTATGGCTACACCTTC
j_gene: TRBJ2-5; v_gene: TRBV11-1; abundance: -; d_gene: TRBD2; CDR3aa: CASSMTSGRETQYF; CDR3nt: TGTGCCAGCAGCATGACTAGCGGGAGGGAGACCCAGTACTTC
j_gene: TRBJ2-1; v_gene: TRBV7-9; abundance: -; d_gene: TRBD2; CDR3aa: CASSPKRRLASYNEQFF; CDR3nt: TGTGCCAGCAGCCCGAAACGTCGACTAGCCTCCTACAATGAGCAGTTCTTC
j_gene: TRBJ1-6; v_gene: TRBV9; abundance: -; d_gene: TRBD1; CDR3aa: CASSIGTGSYNSPLHF; CDR3nt: TGTGCCAGCAGCATTGGGACAGGCTCCTATAATTCACCCCTCCACTTT
j_gene: TRBJ2-5; v_gene: TRBV9; abundance: many; d_gene: TRBD1; CDR3aa: CASSFGQGAYQETQYF; CDR3nt: TGTGCCAGCAGCTTTGGACAGGGGGCGTACCAAGAGACCCAGTACTTC
j_gene: TRBJ2-5; v_gene: TRBV11-3; abundance: few; d_gene: -; CDR3aa: CASSLDNQETQYF; CDR3nt: TGTGCCAGCAGCTTAGACAACCAAGAGACCCAGTACTTC
j_gene: TRBJ1-4; v_gene: TRBV12-3/TRBV12-4; abundance: many; d_gene: -; CDR3aa: CASSFGGEKLFF; CDR3nt: TGTGCCAGCAGTTTCGGGGGCGAAAAACTGTTTTTT
j_gene: TRBJ1-5; v_gene: TRBV6-2/TRBV6-3; abundance: many; d_gene: TRBD1; CDR3aa: CASSWTGGQPQHF; CDR3nt: TGTGCCAGCAGTTGGACAGGGGGTCAGCCCCAGCATTTT
j_gene: TRBJ1-2; v_gene: TRBV7-2; abundance: few; d_gene: TRBD1; CDR3aa: CASSLAWTGEGYTF; CDR3nt: TGTGCCAGCAGCTTAGCGTGGACAGGGGAAGGCTACACCTTC
j_gene: TRBJ1-1; v_gene: TRBV6-6; abundance: -; d_gene: -; CDR3aa: CASRGAEAFF; CDR3nt: TGTGCCAGCAGGGGCGCTGAAGCTTTCTTT
j_gene: TRBJ2-4; v_gene: TRBV4-1; abundance: few; d_gene: -; CDR3aa: CASSQDRVALSPAKNIQYF; CDR3nt: TGCGCCAGCAGCCAAGACCGGGTTGCACTATCCCCAGCCAAAAACATTCAGTACTTC
j_gene: TRBJ2-7; v_gene: TRBV19; abundance: -; d_gene: TRBD1; CDR3aa: CASSTRQGAFYEQYF; CDR3nt: TGTGCCAGTAGTACCCGACAGGGAGCGTTCTACGAGCAGTACTTC
j_gene: TRBJ2-5; v_gene: TRBV28; abundance: -; d_gene: TRBD2; CDR3aa: CASSPGGRQETQYF; CDR3nt: TGTGCCAGCAGTCCGGGGGGGCGCCAAGAGACCCAGTACTTC
j_gene: TRBJ2-7; v_gene: TRBV7-2; abundance: -; d_gene: TRBD2; CDR3aa: CASSRLAGDEQYF; CDR3nt: TGTGCCAGCAGCAGACTAGCGGGAGACGAGCAGTACTTC
j_gene: TRBJ1-1; v_gene: TRBV6-6; abundance: many; d_gene: TRBD1; CDR3aa: CASSEGTAVFF; CDR3nt: TGTGCCAGCAGTGAGGGGACAGCCGTTTTCTTT
j_gene: TRBJ2-5; v_gene: TRBV6-5; abundance: many; d_gene: -; CDR3aa: CASSLGVLSDGETQYF; CDR3nt: TGTGCCAGCAGTCTAGGGGTCCTAAGCGACGGGGAGACCCAGTACTTC
j_gene: TRBJ1-1; v_gene: TRBV20-1; abundance: -; d_gene: -; CDR3aa: CSAAGVNTEAFF; CDR3nt: TGCAGTGCGGCAGGGGTGAACACTGAAGCTTTCTTT
j_gene: TRBJ2-3; v_gene: TRBV9; abundance: -; d_gene: -; CDR3aa: CASSAGGLSTDTQYF; CDR3nt: TGTGCCAGCAGCGCCGGGGGACTTTCTACAGATACGCAGTATTTT
j_gene: TRBJ1-1; v_gene: TRBV20-1; abundance: many; d_gene: -; CDR3aa: CSADTYAGDTEAFF; CDR3nt: TGCAGTGCCGATACATATGCAGGGGACACTGAAGCTTTCTTT
j_gene: TRBJ2-5; v_gene: TRBV5-1; abundance: few; d_gene: -; CDR3aa: CASSLGSGGTEETQYF; CDR3nt: TGCGCCAGCAGCTTGGGCTCGGGAGGGACAGAGGAGACCCAGTACTTC
j_gene: TRBJ1-5; v_gene: TRBV6-1; abundance: many; d_gene: -; CDR3aa: CASDRRGYSNQPQHF; CDR3nt: TGTGCCAGCGACCGGCGGGGCTATAGCAATCAGCCCCAGCATTTT
j_gene: TRBJ2-7; v_gene: TRBV5-1; abundance: many; d_gene: TRBD2; CDR3aa: CASSLGIAGTYEQYF; CDR3nt: TGCGCCAGCAGCTTGGGAATAGCGGGCACCTACGAGCAGTACTTC
j_gene: TRBJ1-5; v_gene: TRBV3-1; abundance: few; d_gene: -; CDR3aa: CASSQGGWLGNQPQHF; CDR3nt: TGTGCCAGCAGCCAAGGGGGATGGCTTGGAAATCAGCCCCAGCATTTT
j_gene: TRBJ2-3; v_gene: TRBV3-1; abundance: -; d_gene: TRBD2; CDR3aa: CASSIAGGPTDTQYF; CDR3nt: TGTGCCAGCAGTATAGCGGGAGGGCCTACGGATACGCAGTATTTT
j_gene: TRBJ1-1; v_gene: TRBV5-1; abundance: few; d_gene: -; CDR3aa: CASSLGSGRAREAFF; CDR3nt: TGCGCCAGCAGCTTGGGGTCGGGCAGGGCGCGTGAAGCTTTCTTT
j_gene: TRBJ2-1; v_gene: TRBV29-1; abundance: -; d_gene: -; CDR3aa: CSAGGREQFF; CDR3nt: TGCAGCGCCGGTGGGAGGGAGCAGTTCTTC
j_gene: TRBJ1-2; v_gene: TRBV12-3/TRBV12-4; abundance: many; d_gene: -; CDR3aa: CASSFDDGGGYTF; CDR3nt: TGTGCCAGCAGTTTCGACGACGGGGGTGGCTACACCTTC
j_gene: TRBJ2-7; v_gene: TRBV28; abundance: few; d_gene: -; CDR3aa: CASSAMGREQYF; CDR3nt: TGTGCCAGCAGTGCCATGGGGCGCGAGCAGTACTTC
j_gene: TRBJ2-7; v_gene: TRBV12-3/TRBV12-4; abundance: few; d_gene: -; CDR3aa: CASRRGGLYEQYF; CDR3nt: TGTGCCAGCAGAAGGGGGGGGCTCTACGAGCAGTACTTC
j_gene: TRBJ2-3; v_gene: TRBV6-2/TRBV6-3; abundance: -; d_gene: -; CDR3aa: CASSALGSASTDTQYF; CDR3nt: TGTGCCAGCAGTGCCTTGGGGAGCGCCAGCACAGATACGCAGTATTTT
j_gene: TRBJ1-2; v_gene: TRBV30; abundance: many; d_gene: -; CDR3aa: CAWSVPPVQGYGYTF; CDR3nt: TGTGCCTGGAGTGTCCCCCCCGTCCAAGGCTATGGCTACACCTTC